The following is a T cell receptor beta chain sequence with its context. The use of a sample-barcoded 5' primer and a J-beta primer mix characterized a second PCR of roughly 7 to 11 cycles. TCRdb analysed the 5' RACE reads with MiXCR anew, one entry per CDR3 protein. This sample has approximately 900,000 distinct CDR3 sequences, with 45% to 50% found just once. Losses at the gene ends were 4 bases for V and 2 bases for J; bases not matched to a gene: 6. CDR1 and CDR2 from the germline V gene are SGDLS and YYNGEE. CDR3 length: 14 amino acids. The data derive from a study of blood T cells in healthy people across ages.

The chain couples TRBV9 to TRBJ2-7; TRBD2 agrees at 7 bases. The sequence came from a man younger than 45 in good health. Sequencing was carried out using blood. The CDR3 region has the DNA TGTGCCAGCAGCTTCGGACTAGAGGCCTACGAGCAGTACTTC. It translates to CASSFGLEAYEQYF.